The next 10 T cell receptor beta chains were all read from a single sample in a study of cytomegalovirus exposure and HLA in healthy donors. Primers: 60 Vbeta forward and 13 Jbeta reverse. Sequencing was performed with immunoSEQ multiplex PCR; in TCRdb, only in-frame clones are kept and a portion is missing. The sample records some 130,000 clones, about 79% being singletons. What was sequenced was PBMCs. All receptors derive from a man aged 45-60 years in good health and CMV-seronegative.

J is TRBJ2-2 and V is TRBV18, with 7 bases fitting TRBD1. J was trimmed by 6 bases and V by 4 bases; bases with no gene match: 8. Germline V CDR1 and CDR2: KGHSH, LQKENI. CDR3 size: 15 residues. The DNA for the CDR3 is TGTGCCAGCTCACAACAGGGGATGGGCGCCGGGGAGCTGTTTTTT. Translating gives CASSQQGMGAGELFF. The entire variable domain, with the rest obtained from reference TRBV18 and TRBJ2-2, is as follows: NAGVMQNPRHLVRRRGQEARLRCSPMKGHSHVYWYRQLPEEGLKFMVYLQKENIIDESGMPKERFSAEFPKEGPSILRIQQVVRGDSAAYFCASSQQGMGAGELFFGEGSRLTVL.

The chain carries TRBV29-1 and TRBJ2-7; 9 nucleotides match TRBD1. Germline CDR1 is SQVTM and CDR2 is ANQGSEA. J gave up 13 bases and V 6 bases, and 13 bases lay outside the gene matches. The length of the CDR3 is 12 residues. Written as DNA, the CDR3 is TGCAGCGTGGGGGGACAGGGAGAGATTCTTTACTTC. It yields the protein CSVGGQGEILYF.

The genes are TRBV6-4 and TRBJ2-1; D possibly corresponds to TRBD2 (7 bases). V was shortened by 4 bases and J by 7 bases, with 14 bases between the two germline ends. The CDR3 has 14 residues. From germline, CDR1 is MRHNA and CDR2 SNTAGT. Here the CDR3 reads CASSAAGAGNEQFF. CDR3 in DNA: TGTGCCAGCAGTGCGGCGGGGGCGGGGAATGAGCAGTTCTTC.

V is TRBV18 and J is TRBJ2-2; 10 nucleotides line up with TRBD2. Looked up from germline, CDR1 is KGHSH and CDR2 is LQKENI. J was trimmed by 4 bases and V by 4 bases; bases with no gene match: 3. The CDR3 has 15 residues. CDR3 in amino acids: CASSLAGGLTGELFF. CDR3 nucleotides: TGTGCCAGCTCACTAGCGGGGGGCCTCACCGGGGAGCTGTTTTTT.

The V call is TRBV10-3, the J call TRBJ2-7, with TRBD1 identical over 7 bases. The V and J ends lost 1 base and 0 bases, in that order; junction bases with no gene match: 3. From germline, CDR1 is ENHRY and CDR2 SYGVKD. The CDR3 runs 15 residues. DNA of the CDR3: TGTGCCATCAGTGAGTTCCGGGACAGCTCCTACGAGCAGTACTTC. Translating it yields CAISEFRDSSYEQYF.

V is TRBV15 and J is TRBJ1-1; a possible D gene is TRBD1 (6 bases). The CDR3 covers 16 residues. CDR1 is LNHNV and CDR2 is YYDKDF in the germline V gene (reference sequence). Trimming left V 1 base short and J 1 base short, with 13 bases between. CDR3 sequence: CATSRVDSLANTEAFF. As DNA, the CDR3 is TGTGCCACCAGCAGAGTGGACAGTCTAGCGAACACTGAAGCTTTCTTT.

This chain connects TRBV19 to TRBJ1-4, with 8 bases lining up with TRBD1. Trimming cost V 7 bases and J 8 bases; bases outside gene matches: 15. This CDR3 is built from 16 residues. Germline-derived CDR1 and CDR2 are LNHDA and SQIVND (reference sequence). In DNA form, the CDR3 reads TGTGCCAGTACCTGGGGACAGGTAGGGGTACGCGAAAAACTGTTTTTT. Translating gives CASTWGQVGVREKLFF.

This sequence joins TRBV9 and TRBJ2-5, with a possible D match to TRBD2 (5 bases). The V end was cut by 3 bases, the J end by 5 bases, with 14 bases between. Germline CDR1 reads SGDLS; CDR2 reads YYNGEE. The CDR3 runs to 14 residues. CDR3 residues: CASSDPGSRETQYF. CDR3 nucleotide sequence: TGTGCCAGCAGCGACCCGGGGAGCAGGGAGACCCAGTACTTC.

The table lists this clone with a count of one. The chain employs TRBV14 and TRBJ2-1, with TRBD1 matching 7 bases. This CDR3 has 15 amino acids. After removal of 8 bases from V and 1 base from J, the junction contained 8 bases not matched to a gene. CDR1 is SGHDN and CDR2 is FVKESK in the germline V gene. CDR3 residues: CASAGTAASYNEQFF. The DNA for the CDR3 is TGTGCCAGCGCCGGGACAGCAGCATCCTACAATGAGCAGTTCTTC.

This chain joins TRBV2 and TRBJ2-7, with 8 bases identical to TRBD2. J lost 5 bases, V lost 8 bases, and 11 bases had no gene match. The germline V gene encodes CDR1 SNHLY and CDR2 FYNNEI. This CDR3 is 14 amino acids long. In nucleotides, the CDR3 is TGTGCCAGCGCTACGGGGACTAGGGCCGACGAGCAGTACTTC. Translated: CASATGTRADEQYF.